This T cell receptor (beta chain) was observed in a study of shared clonotypes between healthy human individuals. Background on the study: Researchers assigned three CD4 naive, three CD4 memory, two CD8 naive and one CD8 memory plate to each donor.

In germline, CDR1 is MNHEY, CDR2 SVGAGI. Between the trimmed V and J ends, which lost 6 bases and 7 bases, there was a span of 13 bases. CDR3 size: 12 residues. This table comes from immunoSEQ multiplex PCR, and its TCRdb copy is limited to in-frame clones, with some not included. The data show a few million clones, 85% to 95% seen once. Nashville, Tennessee was home to all donors, each a Caucasian adult. V usage is TRBV6-5 and J usage is TRBJ2-7, with unresolved D. This sequence originates from a man between 18 and 29 years old in good health. Some clones in this sample may be carry-over from other donors' samples. Sequences were obtained from naive CD4+ T cells from PBMCs. This sample's subset: CD45RA+ positively selected. CDR3 sequence: CASRDPTREQYF. The CDR3 DNA reads as TGTGCCAGCAGAGACCCTACGAGGGAGCAGTACTTC.